The 27 T cell receptor beta chains presented below share a single source sample, sequenced in a study of cytomegalovirus exposure and HLA in healthy donors. The PCR had 60 Vbeta and 13 Jbeta primers. Generated by immunoSEQ multiplex PCR, the TCRdb table keeps only in-frame clones and is missing some. The sample yields over 150,000 clones, roughly 80% seen once. Sequencing input: PBMCs. Every receptor here comes from a male donor in good health and CMV-seronegative.

V is TRBV10-3 and J is TRBJ2-1; 10 bases are a match to TRBD2. The trim removed 7 bases at V and 8 bases at J, leaving 14 bases unmatched. The CDR3 is 16 amino acids. Germline assignment: CDR1 ENHRY and CDR2 SYGVKD. This CDR3 reads CAITPRASGGVDEQFF. The CDR3, as DNA: TGTGCCATCACCCCTCGGGCTAGCGGGGGTGTGGATGAGCAGTTCTTC.

The gene calls are TRBV6-1 and TRBJ1-1; 7 bases match TRBD1. The CDR3 has 15 amino acids. Germline trimming cut 3 bases from V and 1 base from J; bases unmatched to any gene: 5. The germline CDR1 and CDR2 sequences are MNHNS and SASEGT. In nucleotides, the CDR3 is TGTGCCAGCAGTGAGGCCGACAGGGAGAACACTGAAGCTTTCTTT. As protein: CASSEADRENTEAFF.

J is TRBJ1-2 and V is TRBV27; 7 bases agree with TRBD1. The CDR3 has 14 residues. Per the germline V gene, CDR1 is MNHEY and CDR2 is SMNVEV (reference sequence). J was trimmed by 6 bases and V by 5 bases; bases with no gene match: 9. Here the CDR3 reads CASSLDRSVDGYTF. In DNA, the CDR3 is TGTGCCAGCAGTCTGGACAGGTCCGTAGATGGCTACACCTTC.

This rearrangement joins TRBV2 to TRBJ2-2; D is ambiguous. Germline CDR1 and CDR2: SNHLY and FYNNEI. With 4 bases removed from V and 6 bases from J, the gap between germline ends came to 9 bases. The CDR3 runs to 13 residues. The chain's CDR3 is CASSAQVAGELFF. The CDR3, as DNA: TGTGCCAGCAGTGCCCAGGTTGCCGGGGAGCTGTTTTTT. Full variable domain (missing parts from reference TRBV2 and TRBJ2-2): EPEVTQTPSHQVTQMGQEVILRCVPISNHLYFYWYRQILGQKVEFLVSFYNNEISEKSEIFDDQFSVERPDGSNFTLKIRSTKLEDSAMYFCASSAQVAGELFFGEGSRLTVL.

Here the CDR3 DNA reads TGTGCCAGCAGCTTGGCCAAGATAAAACCCCCGGCACCCCTCCACTTT. Its protein product is CASSLAKIKPPAPLHF. The chain couples TRBV5-4 to TRBJ1-6; D gene unclear. Deletions cut 0 bases from V and 11 bases from J, with 18 bases between. CDR3 size: 16 residues. Per germline, CDR1 SGHNT and CDR2 YYREEE (reference sequence).

The J gene is TRBJ1-2, the V gene TRBV11-2; the match to TRBD1 covers 7 bases. V lost 3 bases to trimming and J lost 1 base; unmatched junction nucleotides: 2. CDR1 SGHAT and CDR2 FQNNGV come from the germline V gene. The CDR3 loop spans 14 amino acids. The CDR3 sequence is CASSLGQHNYGYTF. CDR3 DNA: TGTGCCAGCAGCTTGGGACAGCATAACTATGGCTACACCTTC.

V is TRBV28 and J is TRBJ1-4; 9 positions agree with TRBD1. Looked up from germline, CDR1 is MDHEN and CDR2 is SYDVKM. With 3 bases clipped from V and 7 bases from J, the junction kept 6 bases outside the gene matches. The CDR3 is 15 residues long. The CDR3 protein is CASSFQETGGEKLFF. CDR3 sequence (DNA): TGTGCCAGCAGTTTTCAAGAGACAGGGGGTGAAAAACTGTTTTTT. Supplemented by reference TRBV28 and TRBJ1-4, the full variable domain reads DVKVTQSSRYLVKRTGEKVFLECVQDMDHENMFWYRQDPGLGLRLIYFSYDVKMKEKGDIPEGYSVSREKKERFSLILESASTNQTSMYLCASSFQETGGEKLFFGSGTQLSVL.

This clone occurred a few times. The J gene is TRBJ1-5, the V gene TRBV6-1, with TRBD1 matching 9 bases. The CDR3 is made up of 15 amino acids. Unmatched junction bases numbered 6, after V lost 5 bases and J lost 4 bases. Per the germline V gene, CDR1 is MNHNS and CDR2 is SASEGT. In nucleotides, the CDR3 is TGTGCCAGCAGTAACCGGGACAGGGTAAATCAGCCCCAGCATTTT. It yields the protein CASSNRDRVNQPQHF.

The rearrangement links TRBV6-1 to TRBJ1-1, with D uncertain. With 2 bases removed from V and 0 bases from J, the gap between germline ends came to 13 bases. The CDR3 has 16 amino acids. Germline V gene data show CDR1 as MNHNS and CDR2 as SASEGT. CDR3 protein: CASSEQVAQMNTEAFF. The CDR3 nucleotides are TGTGCCAGCAGTGAACAGGTCGCTCAAATGAACACTGAAGCTTTCTTT.

This clone was recorded once. The chain combines TRBV15 with TRBJ2-1; D is perhaps TRBD2 (6 bases). In germline, CDR1 is LNHNV, CDR2 YYDKDF (reference sequence). The CDR3 has 16 residues. V was shortened by 5 bases and J by 6 bases, with 20 bases between the two germline ends. CDR3 in DNA: TGTGCCACCAGCCCAATTCTGGACGGAGCGGGCAATGAGCAGTTCTTC. Its protein product is CATSPILDGAGNEQFF.

The chain has TRBV15 and TRBJ1-5; D remains ambiguous. The V end was cut by 1 base, the J end by 6 bases, with 13 bases between. The length of the CDR3 is 15 residues. Looked up from germline, CDR1 is LNHNV and CDR2 is YYDKDF (reference sequence). The CDR3 loop reads CATSRARASGQPQHF. The CDR3 bases are TGTGCCACCAGCAGAGCCCGGGCTAGCGGTCAGCCCCAGCATTTT.

The chain has TRBV18 and TRBJ1-4, with TRBD1 matching over 9 bases. Trimming cost V 3 bases and J 7 bases; bases outside gene matches: 6. CDR1 and CDR2 from the germline V gene are KGHSH and LQKENI. The CDR3 covers 15 residues. The CDR3, as DNA: TGTGCCAGCTCACCCCCGACAGGGGGTGTTGAAAAACTGTTTTTT. Translating gives CASSPPTGGVEKLFF.

Comment on this clone: An end of the junction does not agree with germline; a read error may underlie this. The chain carries TRBV19 and TRBJ1-2; 7 nucleotides line up with TRBD1. Germline assignment: CDR1 LNHDA and CDR2 SQIVND (reference sequence). This CDR3 spans 13 amino acids. The chain's CDR3 is CAGSSGQVNGYTF. CDR3 DNA: TGTGCCGGTAGTAGCGGACAGGTTAATGGCTACACCTTC.

The chain combines TRBV4-1 with TRBJ1-4, with 7 positions matching TRBD1. CDR3 length equals 15 residues. The junction had 6 bases not matched to a gene; V was cut back by 4 bases and J by 4 bases. In germline, CDR1 is MGHRA, CDR2 YSYEKL. CDR3 coding DNA: TGCGCCAGCAGCCGAGAGGGACAGCGTAATGAAAAACTGTTTTTT. Its translation is CASSREGQRNEKLFF.

V is TRBV9 and J is TRBJ2-1; D is ambiguous. The V and J ends lost 4 bases and 5 bases respectively, with 7 bases between them. Germline CDR1 SGDLS, CDR2 YYNGEE. There are 12 residues in the CDR3. CDR3: CASSPRNNEQFF. The CDR3 nucleotides read TGTGCCAGCAGCCCGCGGAACAATGAGCAGTTCTTC.

This clone came up a few times. The rearrangement links TRBV4-3 to TRBJ2-7; TRBD1 is a possible D gene (6 bases). The germline V gene has CDR1 LGHNA and CDR2 YSLEER. V was cut by 2 bases and J by 3 bases, with 17 bases left in between. The CDR3 has 16 amino acids. The chain's CDR3 is CASSQKRTERNYEQYF. As DNA, the CDR3 is TGCGCCAGCAGCCAAAAAAGGACAGAGAGAAACTACGAGCAGTACTTC.

The table lists this clone with a few counts. The rearrangement links TRBV9 to TRBJ2-2; a possible D gene is TRBD1 (6 bases). This CDR3 has 16 amino acids. Germline CDR1 and CDR2: SGDLS and YYNGEE. V lost 0 bases to trimming and J lost 9 bases, with 18 bases between them. In nucleotides, the CDR3 is TGTGCCAGCAGCGTAGGGGCTGGGACAATAGCCCGGGAGCTGTTTTTT. The encoded protein is CASSVGAGTIARELFF.

The rearrangement uses TRBV5-6 and TRBJ1-1; the D gene is possibly TRBD1 (5 bases). The CDR3 is 14 residues long. Trimming left V 0 bases short and J 6 bases short, with 12 bases between. CDR1 and CDR2 (germline): SGHDT, YYEEEE. The DNA of the CDR3 is TGTGCCAGCAGCTTGGGCGGGGGTTTCGCTGAAGCTTTCTTT. It yields the protein CASSLGGGFAEAFF.

V is TRBV19 and J is TRBJ1-5, with 8 bases lining up with TRBD1. The germline CDR1 and CDR2 sequences are LNHDA and SQIVND (reference sequence). The V and J ends lost 5 bases and 5 bases, in that order; junction bases with no gene match: 5. CDR3 length equals 14 residues. The CDR3 DNA sequence: TGTGCCAGTAGTCCACGACAGGGGTATCAGCCCCAGCATTTT. This translates into CASSPRQGYQPQHF.

This chain uses TRBV10-3 with TRBJ1-1; D perhaps matches TRBD1 (6 bases). Trimming cost V 5 bases and J 0 bases, with 10 bases left between them. The CDR3 length is 14 residues. Per germline, CDR1 ENHRY and CDR2 SYGVKD. The CDR3 nucleotides are TGTGCCATCAGTATGACAGGATTGAACACTGAAGCTTTCTTT. Amino acids: CAISMTGLNTEAFF.

The J gene is TRBJ2-7, the V gene TRBV20-1; D gene ambiguous. The CDR3 runs 11 residues. Trimming left V 6 bases short and J 6 bases short, with 12 bases between. Looked up from germline, CDR1 is DFQATT and CDR2 is SNEGSKA (reference sequence). The DNA of the CDR3 is TGCAGTGCCCCAAGCGTGGTCGAGCAGTACTTC. This translates into CSAPSVVEQYF.

The J gene is TRBJ2-5, the V gene TRBV11-2; 8 bases fit TRBD1. This CDR3 has 15 amino acids. The ends lost 5 bases at V and 2 bases at J; junction bases unmatched: 7. CDR1 is SGHAT, CDR2 FQNNGV, per germline. The CDR3 here is CASSIRQGIQETQYF. CDR3 bases: TGTGCCAGCAGCATACGACAGGGGATACAAGAGACCCAGTACTTC.

Note on this clone: Germline and junction disagree at one end, which may indicate a read error. V gene TRBV7-9 combines with J gene TRBJ2-5; perhaps TRBD2 as D (7 bases). Looked up from germline, CDR1 is SEHNR and CDR2 is FQNEAQ (reference sequence). The CDR3 is 15 residues long. This CDR3 is CSSSTTDGGHETQYF. DNA of the CDR3: TGTTCCAGCAGCACAACTGACGGGGGGCACGAGACCCAGTACTTC.

Written as DNA, the CDR3 is TGTGCCAGCAGCTTAGCGCGTGCGGGGGGTCTAGGGACCCAGTACTTC. It specifies CASSLARAGGLGTQYF. V usage is TRBV7-8 and J usage is TRBJ2-5; 8 nucleotides align to TRBD2. V gave up 0 bases and J gave up 7 bases; unmatched junction bases: 10. Germline-derived CDR1 and CDR2 are SGHVS and FQNEAQ. This CDR3 contains 16 residues.

The V and J genes are TRBV5-1 and TRBJ2-3; D perhaps matches TRBD1 (6 bases). This CDR3 region has 14 residues. Germline CDR1 reads SGHRS; CDR2 reads YFSETQ. Trimming took 0 bases from V and 3 from J, leaving 8 bases between them. The CDR3 protein is CASSLGTETDTQYF. CDR3 DNA: TGCGCCAGCAGCTTGGGGACAGAAACAGATACGCAGTATTTT.

This clone appeared a few times. The chain has TRBV6-5 and TRBJ2-1, with a possible D match to TRBD2 (7 bases). This CDR3 region has 14 residues. Germline lookup yields CDR1 MNHEY and CDR2 SVGAGI. Trimming pared 3 bases from V and 5 bases from J, leaving 11 bases between. For the CDR3, the DNA is TGTGCCAGCAGTTATCGGGGGGCGAACAATGAGCAGTTCTTC. Its translation: CASSYRGANNEQFF.

Worth noting for this clone: Other nucleotide sequences from this sample produce the same CDR3. The V call is TRBV4-1, the J call TRBJ2-7, with D perhaps matching TRBD1 (6 bases). There are 14 residues in the CDR3. Trimming removed 1 base from V and 0 bases from J, with 7 bases in between. Germline CDR1 reads MGHRA; CDR2 reads YSYEKL. The CDR3 loop is CASSQGTVSYEQYF. In DNA form, the CDR3 reads TGCGCCAGCAGCCAAGGGACAGTCTCCTACGAGCAGTACTTC.